This entry features one TCR beta chain sequence. This clonotype has ten or more counts. The antigen it binds to is not known. Per-nucleotide qualities are absent, and no much larger clonotype sits a single base away. V ends up 7 bases short and J 4 bases short, with an unmatched junction base count of 10. Including cysteine and phenylalanine, the CDR3 has 15 amino acids. Solely the CDR3 DNA is kept, with 45 bases framed from the first base. This entry comes from a study of regulatory T cells in long-lasting Graves disease (dated by TCRdb to the early 2020s). General notes on the study: In the newly diagnosed Graves' disease group, patients had been taking antithyroid drugs for less than 3 months. This study used TCR sequencing and RNA sequencing of peripheral blood to compare persistent Graves' disease patients against newly diagnosed Graves' disease patients. The study was conducted in China and was registered as a clinical trial. A total of around 35 samples underwent TCR sequencing: about 13 from persistent and some 20 from newly diagnosed Graves' disease patients. The paper's findings and limits, for the study overall: Patients with persistent disease shared more public clonotypes (around 3,000) than newly diagnosed patients did (approximately 990). Lower TCR Shannon entropy and fewer highly expanded clones were observed in persistent Graves' disease patients than in newly diagnosed patients, which suggested clonal expansion. Only peripheral blood was studied, because thyroid tissue, the primary lesion, was inaccessible. The authors noted that the small sample size was a limitation that may lower accuracy. Sequencing and analysis were restricted to the TCR beta chain. Persistent disease showed preferential use of TRBV28, TRBJ1-2 and TRBJ2-5, whereas newly diagnosed disease favored TRBV20-1 and TRBJ2-1.

The time point label, as the study defines it: newly diagnosed GD, antithyroid drugs for less than 3 months. RNA was extracted from PBMCs in TRIzol for both TCR sequencing and RNA sequencing. Graves' disease was diagnosed according to American Thyroid Association guidelines. Patients were recruited from an endocrinology department in Xi'an, China. From each patient, about 9.7 milliliters of peripheral blood was collected into an EDTA anticoagulant tube. Ficoll Paque Plus density gradient separation was used to isolate PBMCs, and no further T cell sorting was done. An Agilent 2100 Bioanalyzer and agarose gel were used to check RNA quality, and a NanoDrop 2000 was used to measure RNA concentration. The library was generated by multiplex PCR. Sequencing instrument: Illumina HiSeq 4000. TCR beta libraries were built with iRepertoire HTBI primers and Arm-PCR amplification of CDR3 regions. PCR products were gel purified before sequencing. As for the authors' bioinformatics: A total of some 65 TRBV and some 15 TRBJ segments were identified across samples and were used for gene usage analysis of CDR3 amino acid clonotypes. Filtered high-quality paired reads were merged into contigs using COPE and FqMerger. Contigs were aligned with BLAST to IMGT TRBV, TRBD and TRBJ reference genes, and CDR3 was defined per IMGT. Any clonotype with a frequency above 0.1% was classified as a highly expanded clone. Shannon entropy served as the measure of repertoire diversity, while the Gini coefficient captured V-J evenness. Public clonotypes were defined as clonotypes shared by more than one individual. TCRdb took the public reads, trimmed them with fastp at Q25, ran MiXCR for clone calling and kept in-frame beta chains. When rows share a CDR3 protein, they turn into one entry using the most common DNA and genes. These V and J calls rely on TCRdb rather than the paper's analysis. A total of around 420,000 distinct CDR3 sequences appear in this sample, around 16% of them only once. The ten largest clones add up to 20% to 25% of the sample.

The V and J genes are TRBV12-3 or TRBV12-4 and TRBJ2-3; 8 bases in the middle match TRBD2. The receptor comes from a female donor with Graves disease. The sample in question was peripheral blood mononuclear cells (PBMCs), obtained at new diagnosis, from a patient treated with antithyroid drugs. The CDR3 sequence is CASNGKRESPDTQYF. The DNA sequence reads TGTGCCAGCAACGGAAAGCGGGAGTCCCCAGATACGCAGTATTTT.